This TCR beta chain was sequenced during a study of graft-versus-host responses after intestinal transplantation. The overall study: Each recipient received anti-thymocyte globulin induction, then tacrolimus and steroids for around 3 years.

V was shortened by 5 bases and J by 0 bases, with 16 bases between the two germline ends. Germline CDR1 reads SEHNR; CDR2 reads FQNEAQ (reference sequence). The CDR3 sequence is 16 residues long. This clone was counted once. What it binds is not known. Findings of the study overall: Some GvH clones were seen earlier in gut or blood, suggesting intestinal origin. Subjects displaying graft-donor T cell macrochimerism possessed elevated graft-versus-host to host-versus-graft clonal ratios inside allografts. Early post-transplant HvG declines tracked with peak circulating GvH clone levels.

Produced via immunoSEQ multiplex PCR; TCRdb's table is partial and in-frame only. The table lists more than 90,000 clones, more than 90% of them singletons, with about 0.2% in the top ten. This clonotype originated in a human donor who was the organ donor for an intestinal transplant. This material consisted of unstimulated CD4+ T cells sorted from spleen or lymph node cells, taken before transplant. The chain recombines TRBV7-9 with TRBJ2-5, with TRBD1 as a possible D gene (6 bases). The CDR3 spells CASSVNRELYQETQYF. CDR3 sequence (DNA): TGTGCCAGCAGCGTGAACAGGGAACTGTACCAAGAGACCCAGTACTTC. Supplemented by reference TRBV7-9 and TRBJ2-5, the full variable domain reads DTGVSQNPRHKITKRGQNVTFRCDPISEHNRLYWYRQTLGQGPEFLTYFQNEAQLEKSRLLSDRFSAERPKGSFSTLEIQRTEQGDSAMYLCASSVNRELYQETQYFGPGTRLLVL.